The 24 T cell receptor beta chains below were found in one sample sequenced in a study of technical replicates of blood from several donors. Here immunoSEQ multiplex PCR was the method, and the copy in TCRdb shows in-frame clones only, minus some. The data show roughly 68,000 clones, around 94% seen once. The sequenced material came from T cells isolated from PBMCs. These receptor sequences come from a human donor in good health.

A single count supports this clone. This sequence joins TRBV6-5 and TRBJ1-1, with 12 nucleotides matching TRBD1. Trimming took 6 bases from V and 7 from J; bases not matched to a gene: 3. This CDR3 region has 13 residues. The germline CDR1 and CDR2 sequences are MNHEY and SVGAGI. The CDR3 sequence: CASSWDRGLEAFF. The CDR3 DNA is TGTGCCAGCAGCTGGGACAGGGGGCTTGAAGCTTTCTTT.

This chain uses TRBV7-2 with TRBJ1-5; D possibly corresponds to TRBD1 (5 bases). V dropped 3 bases and J dropped 2 bases, with 17 bases sitting between them. Germline assignment: CDR1 SGHTA and CDR2 FQGNSA. CDR3 length: 17 residues. Written as DNA, the CDR3 is TGTGCCAGCAGCTTCCTTCGGGGGATTTCGGGCAATCAGCCCCAGCATTTT. The encoded protein is CASSFLRGISGNQPQHF.

The rearrangement links TRBV6-5 to TRBJ1-4; D may be TRBD1 (5 bases). CDR1 and CDR2 from the germline V gene are MNHEY and SVGAGI. The CDR3 contains 14 residues. The germline V and J ends were trimmed by 5 bases and 1 base, with 8 bases remaining between them. The CDR3, as DNA: TGTGCCAGCAGTGTGACAGAAACTAATGAAAAACTGTTTTTT. Translation: CASSVTETNEKLFF.

The chain uses TRBV6-4 and TRBJ1-5, with 8 bases fitting TRBD1. Germline V gives CDR1 MRHNA, CDR2 SNTAGT. V gave up 2 bases and J gave up 4 bases; unmatched junction bases: 4. The CDR3 extends over 15 amino acids. The CDR3 loop is CASSDRRGRNQPQHF. CDR3 nucleotide sequence: TGTGCCAGCAGTGACCGCAGGGGGCGGAATCAGCCCCAGCATTTT.

J is TRBJ1-2 and V is TRBV4-3; D unclear. CDR1 LGHNA and CDR2 YSLEER come from the germline V gene. The CDR3 covers 18 residues. V shed 0 bases and J shed 0 bases, with 17 bases lying between them. CDR3 coding DNA: TGCGCCAGCAGCCAAGAGATGAGCGGCAGAGTAACTAACTATGGCTACACCTTC. Amino acids: CASSQEMSGRVTNYGYTF.

J is TRBJ2-7 and V is TRBV5-4, with D maybe TRBD1 (6 bases). The V gene's germline CDR1 is SGHNT and CDR2 YYREEE (reference sequence). V was cut by 4 bases and J by 2 bases, with 7 bases left in between. This CDR3 has 12 amino acids. The CDR3 loop is CASSRDTYEQYF. As DNA, the CDR3 is TGTGCCAGCAGCCGGGACACCTACGAGCAGTACTTC.

The chain couples TRBV6-1 to TRBJ2-3; the match to TRBD1 covers 12 bases. Germline V CDR1 and CDR2: MNHNS, SASEGT. The trim removed 6 bases at V and 4 bases at J, leaving 2 bases unmatched. This CDR3 is built from 14 residues. CDR3: CASRGTGGPDTQYF. CDR3 DNA: TGTGCCAGCAGGGGGACAGGGGGCCCAGATACGCAGTATTTT.

V and J are TRBV19 and TRBJ1-5; D unresolved. Germline CDR1 and CDR2: LNHDA and SQIVND (reference sequence). Trimming took off 1 base at V and 1 base at J, with 11 bases between the two ends. The CDR3 contains 16 residues. The CDR3: CASSIGFEASNQPQHF. The CDR3 nucleotides are TGTGCCAGTAGTATAGGTTTTGAGGCAAGCAATCAGCCCCAGCATTTT.

The V gene is TRBV19, the J gene TRBJ1-1; 7 bases are shared with TRBD1. Germline loops: CDR1 LNHDA, CDR2 SQIVND (reference sequence). This CDR3 has 12 residues. The trim removed 5 bases at V and 10 bases at J, leaving 7 bases unmatched. The CDR3 loop is CASSVLGQAAFF. DNA for the CDR3: TGTGCCAGTAGTGTACTCGGACAGGCAGCTTTCTTT.

The chain links TRBV7-2 to TRBJ2-5, with TRBD2 matching 9 bases. There are 15 residues in the CDR3. The germline V gene has CDR1 SGHTA and CDR2 FQGNSA. J gave up 4 bases and V 1 base, and 4 bases lay outside the gene matches. The CDR3 spells CASSLGWRGGETQYF. CDR3 coding DNA: TGTGCCAGCAGCTTAGGGTGGCGGGGGGGAGAGACCCAGTACTTC.

This clone was detected only a few times. A read error may account for a junction end that differs from germline. The chain recombines TRBV7-9 with TRBJ1-1; 9 bases line up with TRBD1. The V gene's germline CDR1 is SEHNR and CDR2 FQNEAQ (reference sequence). The CDR3 covers 12 residues. Written as DNA, the CDR3 is TGTGCCAGCACCATATCCGGGACAGGGAATGTCTTT. It yields the protein CASTISGTGNVF.

A word on this clone: Other DNA sequences from this sample encode an identical CDR3 as well. The chain uses TRBV9 and TRBJ2-7; maybe TRBD2 (6 bases). Trimming took 2 bases from V and 0 from J, leaving 9 bases between them. The CDR3 is 14 amino acids. Germline CDR1 is SGDLS and CDR2 is YYNGEE. CDR3 nucleotides: TGTGCCAGCAGCGTTGGGGGGAGCTCCTACGAGCAGTACTTC. Protein: CASSVGGSSYEQYF.

The gene calls are TRBV28 and TRBJ2-5, with D unclear. Per the germline V gene, CDR1 is MDHEN and CDR2 is SYDVKM. The CDR3 is 15 amino acids. Trimming removed 10 bases from V and 3 bases from J, with 21 bases in between. CDR3 nucleotides: TGTGCCACCGATGTGGAGCGCGAGGCCAAAGAGACCCAGTACTTC. It codes for CATDVEREAKETQYF. Drawing the rest from reference TRBV28 and TRBJ2-5, the complete variable domain is DVKVTQSSRYLVKRTGEKVFLECVQDMDHENMFWYRQDPGLGLRLIYFSYDVKMKEKGDIPEGYSVSREKKERFSLILESASTNQTSMYLCATDVEREAKETQYFGPGTRLLVL.

The chain has TRBV6-6 and TRBJ1-4; D not certain. V was cut by 4 bases and J by 6 bases, with 6 bases left in between. The germline CDR1 and CDR2 sequences are MNHNY and SVGAGI (reference sequence). This CDR3 is 12 amino acids long. DNA of the CDR3: TGTGCCAGCAGTTCCGGGGATGAAAAACTGTTTTTT. Protein sequence: CASSSGDEKLFF.

The V gene is TRBV9, the J gene TRBJ1-1; a weak D match, TRBD1 (5 bases). The CDR3 spans 15 residues. V lost 0 bases and J lost 4, with 13 bases in between. Germline assignment: CDR1 SGDLS and CDR2 YYNGEE. In DNA form, the CDR3 reads TGTGCCAGCAGCGTAGGACTTGGGCAGGGCACTGAAGCTTTCTTT. It specifies CASSVGLGQGTEAFF.

The chain has TRBV28 and TRBJ1-2; maybe TRBD1 (6 bases). The germline V gene encodes CDR1 MDHEN and CDR2 SYDVKM. V was clipped by 6 bases and J by 7 bases, with 15 bases between them. The CDR3 has 13 amino acids. CDR3 sequence: CASREQGFRGYTF. The CDR3 DNA reads as TGTGCCAGCAGGGAACAGGGTTTTCGTGGCTACACCTTC.

The V and J genes are TRBV29-1 and TRBJ1-5, with unresolved D. V lost 4 bases and J 6 bases, leaving 10 bases between the germline ends. This CDR3 is 12 amino acids long. Germline V gives CDR1 SQVTM, CDR2 ANQGSEA. As DNA, the CDR3 is TGCAGCGTTGTCCTTTCGGGTCAGCCCCAGCATTTT. Translated, it gives CSVVLSGQPQHF.

This sequence joins TRBV27 and TRBJ2-2; D is undetermined. CDR3 length: 13 residues. The V gene's germline CDR1 is MNHEY and CDR2 SMNVEV (reference sequence). The V end lost 5 bases, the J end lost 7 bases, and 11 bases lay between the germline ends. The CDR3 sequence is CASSPTNLGELFF. The DNA of the CDR3 is TGTGCCAGCAGTCCTACGAACCTCGGGGAGCTGTTTTTT.

The gene calls are TRBV5-1 and TRBJ2-5; D gene unclear. The germline V gene encodes CDR1 SGHRS and CDR2 YFSETQ. The CDR3 length is 14 residues. Trimming stripped 2 bases from V and 1 base from J, with 9 bases between. CDR3 DNA sequence: TGCGCCAGCAGCTTTACTACGACCCAAGAGACCCAGTACTTC. It translates to CASSFTTTQETQYF.

The gene calls are TRBV4-1 and TRBJ2-2; 9 bases agree with TRBD1. CDR1 is MGHRA and CDR2 is YSYEKL in the germline V gene. The CDR3 is 17 residues long. V lost 0 bases to trimming and J lost 5 bases; unmatched junction nucleotides: 7. The CDR3 coding sequence is TGCGCCAGCAGCCAAGACCCGGGACAGGGTCAAACCGGGGAGCTGTTTTTT. Amino acids: CASSQDPGQGQTGELFF.

This clone showed up just a few times. V is TRBV9 and J is TRBJ2-3; 7 bases are a match to TRBD2. CDR3 length equals 17 residues. With 0 bases clipped from V and 5 bases from J, the junction kept 12 bases outside the gene matches. The germline V gene encodes CDR1 SGDLS and CDR2 YYNGEE. CDR3: CASSVGTFPREKDTQYF. The DNA of the CDR3 is TGTGCCAGCAGCGTAGGGACCTTTCCGCGGGAGAAAGATACGCAGTATTTT.

This chain links TRBV29-1 with TRBJ2-7, with a possible D match to TRBD2 (5 bases). Germline V gene sequence: CDR1 SQVTM, CDR2 ANQGSEA. The ends were cut back, 6 bases at V and 7 bases at J, with 19 bases in the middle. This CDR3 has 13 residues. The CDR3 region has the DNA TGCAGCGTGGGGAGCGACCTTTTACGGGAGCAGTACTTC. Protein: CSVGSDLLREQYF.

The gene calls are TRBV27 and TRBJ2-1, with 9 bases lining up with TRBD2. The CDR3 is made up of 16 amino acids. Per germline, CDR1 MNHEY and CDR2 SMNVEV (reference sequence). Germline trimming cut 5 bases from V and 11 bases from J; bases unmatched to any gene: 16. The CDR3 protein is CASSPLSSSGALKQFF. The CDR3 DNA follows: TGTGCCAGCAGTCCACTCTCCTCTAGCGGGGCTTTGAAGCAGTTCTTC.

This chain links TRBV1 with TRBJ2-6; the listed D gene, TRBD1, was not tested against the DNA. TRBV1 is noted as a pseudogene. This CDR3 is built from 18 residues. The DNA for the CDR3 is TGCACCAGCAGCCAAGATACACAGGGGCCCTCTGGGGCCAACGTCCTGACTTTC. Translated, it gives CTSSQDTQGPSGANVLTF.